This T cell receptor (beta chain) was recorded in a study of blood T cell repertoires in COVID-19. Study information: PBMCs, B-cell-depleted T cells, or T cells provided the cDNA or gDNA that made up the material.

Participant age was 18 to 89 years, and participants resided in around 24 US areas. People in the exposed group encountered a COVID-19 case within 2 weeks before entering the study. V lost 0 bases to trimming and J lost 1 base, with 15 bases between them. From germline, CDR1 is GTSNPN and CDR2 SVGIG (reference sequence). The length of the CDR3 is 16 residues. TCRdb's copy holds only in-frame clones and misses some; the assay was immunoSEQ multiplex PCR. The repertoire holds 200,000 to 250,000 clones, with around 90% as singletons. This chain joins TRBV30 and TRBJ2-5; D uncertain. Sequencing input: PBMCs or T cells enriched from blood (not recorded which). The sequence came from a man aged 25-45 years who had been exposed to COVID-19. The CDR3 spells CAWSVLVRRSQETQYF. CDR3 DNA sequence: TGTGCCTGGAGTGTCCTTGTAAGGCGGTCCCAAGAGACCCAGTACTTC.